Below, 20 T cell receptor beta chains from the same sample are listed, as sequenced in a study of OX40 agonist ivuxolimab in advanced cancers. Repertoires were generated with immunoSEQ multiplex PCR, while TCRdb's copy carries only in-frame clones and drops some. The profile covers about 58,000 clones, with 89% appearing a single time and 9% to 15% taken by the ten largest. The source was CD4+ or CD8+ T cells sorted from blood, collected in a trial of the OX40 agonist ivuxolimab. These receptors all stem from an adult with an advanced solid tumor such as melanoma, head and neck, liver or kidney cancer.

The rearrangement links TRBV27 to TRBJ1-5, with 7 bases aligning to TRBD1. This CDR3 is built from 15 residues. V lost 7 bases and J lost 4; bases outside the gene matches: 10. In germline, CDR1 is MNHEY, CDR2 SMNVEV (reference sequence). The CDR3: CASTPWGTENQPQHF. In nucleotides, the CDR3 is TGTGCCAGCACCCCATGGGGGACAGAGAATCAGCCCCAGCATTTT.

The J gene is TRBJ2-2, the V gene TRBV27, with 7 bases lining up with TRBD2. The CDR3 runs 14 residues. Germline assignment: CDR1 MNHEY and CDR2 SMNVEV (reference sequence). J gave up 8 bases and V 5 bases, and 8 bases lay outside the gene matches. The CDR3 protein is CASSKGGPSGELFF. The DNA for the CDR3 is TGTGCCAGCAGTAAGGGAGGGCCCTCGGGGGAGCTGTTTTTT.

The chain recombines TRBV4-1 with TRBJ2-4; TRBD2 agrees at 9 bases. With V trimmed by 0 bases and J by 9 bases, 6 bases remained unmatched. Germline lookup yields CDR1 MGHRA and CDR2 YSYEKL. The CDR3 totals 15 residues. The CDR3 here is CASSQERRGGGIQYF. The CDR3 nucleotides are TGCGCCAGCAGCCAAGAACGGCGGGGGGGAGGCATTCAGTACTTC.

The chain uses TRBV5-1 and TRBJ2-7; the match to TRBD1 covers 10 bases. J gave up 2 bases and V 4 bases, and 3 bases lay outside the gene matches. The CDR3 has 14 residues. In germline, CDR1 is SGHRS, CDR2 YFSETQ. The DNA for the CDR3 is TGCGCCAGCAGCCCCGGGACAGGGGCCTACGAGCAGTACTTC. Translating it yields CASSPGTGAYEQYF. Supplemented by reference TRBV5-1 and TRBJ2-7, the full variable domain reads KAGVTQTPRYLIKTRGQQVTLSCSPISGHRSVSWYQQTPGQGLQFLFEYFSETQRNKGNFPGRFSGRQFSNSRSEMNVSTLELGDSALYLCASSPGTGAYEQYFGPGTRLTVT.

The chain carries TRBV12-5 and TRBJ2-1; maybe TRBD2 (5 bases). The CDR3 extends over 13 amino acids. In germline, CDR1 is LGHNT, CDR2 FRNRAP. V was clipped by 5 bases and J by 2 bases, with 7 bases between them. This CDR3 is CASGTGTYNEQFF. The CDR3 DNA follows: TGTGCTAGTGGTACCGGGACCTACAATGAGCAGTTCTTC.

The V call is TRBV7-3, the J call TRBJ2-3; 9 bases align to TRBD2. This CDR3 contains 15 residues. Germline trimming cut 4 bases from V and 4 bases from J; bases unmatched to any gene: 6. Germline CDR1 SGHTA, CDR2 FQGTGA. CDR3 nucleotides: TGTGCCAGCAGCTCTTTAGCGGGAGCCCCAGATACGCAGTATTTT. It codes for CASSSLAGAPDTQYF.

The CDR3 DNA reads as TGTGCCAGCAGCTTAGTATTATCCACCGGGGAGCTGTTTTTT. Translating gives CASSLVLSTGELFF. The chain is built from TRBV7-9 and TRBJ2-2; D is ambiguous. Trimming took off 1 base at V and 4 bases at J, with 7 bases between the two ends. The CDR3 runs to 14 residues. Germline assignment: CDR1 SEHNR and CDR2 FQNEAQ (reference sequence).

The genes are TRBV5-1 and TRBJ1-1, with D perhaps TRBD1 (6 bases). V lost 1 base and J lost 0, with 10 bases in between. Germline V lookup: CDR1 SGHRS, CDR2 YFSETQ. The CDR3 is 15 residues long. CDR3 protein: CASSLWQGMNTEAFF. DNA for the CDR3: TGCGCCAGCAGCTTGTGGCAGGGGATGAACACTGAAGCTTTCTTT.

The CDR3 loop is CSARQGYEQYV. CDR3 coding DNA: TGCAGCGCCCGACAGGGGTACGAGCAGTACGTC. The rearrangement uses TRBV29-1 and TRBJ2-7; 8 bases map to TRBD1. CDR3 length: 11 amino acids. Germline V gene sequence: CDR1 SQVTM, CDR2 ANQGSEA. The ends lost 7 bases at V and 4 bases at J; junction bases unmatched: 3.

This clone occurred once. V is TRBV2 and J is TRBJ2-3; TRBD2 agrees at 7 bases. CDR3 length: 17 residues. The germline V gene encodes CDR1 SNHLY and CDR2 FYNNEI. V lost 9 bases, J lost 1 base, and 16 bases stayed unmatched. CDR3 nucleotide sequence: TGTGCCAGTCTCACAGTGCGGGGGTTAGGGGGCACAGATACGCAGTATTTT. This sequence encodes CASLTVRGLGGTDTQYF.

The chain carries TRBV27 and TRBJ2-7; D gene ambiguous. V was clipped by 7 bases and J by 0 bases, with 10 bases between them. CDR3 length: 13 residues. Germline CDR1 is MNHEY and CDR2 is SMNVEV (reference sequence). The CDR3, as DNA: TGTGCCAGCATTGGGGTCAGCTCCTACGAGCAGTACTTC. Residues: CASIGVSSYEQYF.

A remark on this clone: The DNA is omitted, as the CDR3 cannot be located on it reliably, and the CDR3 follows TCRdb's listing. CDR3 region: CASSSSGLTYEQYF. The chain has TRBV5-6 and TRBJ2-7; the table's D call of TRBD2 was not tested on the DNA. Both ends counted, the CDR3 spans 14 residues. CDR1 is SGHDT, CDR2 YYEEEE, per germline.

This chain uses TRBV2 with TRBJ2-2; TRBD1 is a possible D gene (7 bases). CDR1 SNHLY and CDR2 FYNNEI come from the germline V gene. V was shortened by 8 bases and J by 0 bases, with 22 bases between the two germline ends. This CDR3 contains 18 residues. Here the CDR3 DNA reads TGTGCCAGCCGTTATCCGGGGGACAGACACGCGAACACCGGGGAGCTGTTTTTT. Amino acids: CASRYPGDRHANTGELFF.

The rearrangement joins TRBV9 to TRBJ2-3; D not resolved. V lost 3 bases, J lost 2 bases, and 10 bases lay in between. The CDR3 has 14 residues. CDR1 and CDR2 from the germline V gene are SGDLS and YYNGEE. DNA for the CDR3: TGTGCCAGCAGCGATGGCGGCTACACAGATACGCAGTATTTT. Translation: CASSDGGYTDTQYF.

The chain joins TRBV7-8 to TRBJ2-7; D not resolved. Per the germline V gene, CDR1 is SGHVS and CDR2 is FQNEAQ. CDR3 length equals 15 residues. Deletions cut 2 bases from V and 7 bases from J, with 18 bases between. The CDR3 nucleotides read TGTGCCAGCAGCTTATCGGCAGGTACCGGGCGGGAGCAGTACGTC. Its translation: CASSLSAGTGREQYV.

This clone was seen once. The J gene is TRBJ1-2, the V gene TRBV27; 7 bases match TRBD1. The V and J ends lost 0 bases and 7 bases, in that order; junction bases with no gene match: 2. Germline loops: CDR1 MNHEY, CDR2 SMNVEV (reference sequence). The CDR3 extends over 13 amino acids. The CDR3 nucleotides read TGTGCCAGCAGTTTATCTCCAGGGGGTGGCTACACCTTC. It is translated as CASSLSPGGGYTF.

The chain couples TRBV9 to TRBJ2-1; 8 nucleotides align to TRBD1. The CDR3 loop spans 16 amino acids. From germline, CDR1 is SGDLS and CDR2 YYNGEE. The ends lost 3 bases at V and 2 bases at J; junction bases unmatched: 7. Written as DNA, the CDR3 is TGTGCCAGCAGCGAGGTCGACAGGGGCACCTACAATGAGCAGTTCTTC. This encodes CASSEVDRGTYNEQFF. The full variable domain, completed using reference TRBV9 and TRBJ2-1, is DSGVTQTPKHLITATGQRVTLRCSPRSGDLSVYWYQQSLDQGLQFLIQYYNGEERAKGNILERFSAQQFPDLHSELNLSSLELGDSALYFCASSEVDRGTYNEQFFGPGTRLTVL.

The rearrangement links TRBV7-9 to TRBJ2-7; D gene uncertain. The CDR3 extends over 14 amino acids. Trimming removed 2 bases from V and 3 bases from J, with 11 bases in between. CDR1 is SEHNR and CDR2 is FQNEAQ in the germline V gene (reference sequence). The CDR3: CASSLSLNGYEQYF. The CDR3 region has the DNA TGTGCCAGCAGCTTAAGTCTAAACGGCTACGAGCAGTACTTC.

V and J are TRBV19 and TRBJ1-1, with 8 bases identical to TRBD1. Trimming took 11 bases from V and 1 from J; bases not matched to a gene: 9. Germline assignment: CDR1 LNHDA and CDR2 SQIVND (reference sequence). CDR3 length: 14 amino acids. The CDR3 DNA sequence: TGTGCCTACCGGGACAGGCAACAGAACACTGAAGCTTTCTTT. It yields the protein CAYRDRQQNTEAFF.

The chain uses TRBV2 and TRBJ2-1; a weak D match, TRBD1 (5 bases). V was clipped by 6 bases and J by 7 bases, with 10 bases between them. CDR3 length: 12 residues. Germline V gene data show CDR1 as SNHLY and CDR2 as FYNNEI. CDR3 sequence (DNA): TGTGCCAGCAGGGGGCTGGAAAATGAGCAGTTCTTC. This sequence encodes CASRGLENEQFF.